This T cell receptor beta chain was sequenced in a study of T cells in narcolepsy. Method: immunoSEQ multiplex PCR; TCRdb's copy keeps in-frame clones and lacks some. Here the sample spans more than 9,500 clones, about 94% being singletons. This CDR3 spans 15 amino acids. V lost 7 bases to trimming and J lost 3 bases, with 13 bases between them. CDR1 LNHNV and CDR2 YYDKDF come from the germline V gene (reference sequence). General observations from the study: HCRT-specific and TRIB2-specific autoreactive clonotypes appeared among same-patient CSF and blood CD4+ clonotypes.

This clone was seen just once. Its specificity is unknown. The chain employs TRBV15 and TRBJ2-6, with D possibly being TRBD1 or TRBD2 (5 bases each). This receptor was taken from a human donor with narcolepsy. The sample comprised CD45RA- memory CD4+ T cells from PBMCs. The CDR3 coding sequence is TGTGCCACCATGTCTGGGGGAGTTGGGGCCAACGTCCTGACTTTC. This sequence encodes CATMSGGVGANVLTF.